Reported below is one T cell receptor (beta chain). Its antigen is unknown. Researchers made TCR beta libraries by using iRepertoire HTBI primers and running Arm-PCR on CDR3 regions. TCRdb passed the multiplex PCR reads through MiXCR, listing each CDR3 protein once. The table records some 430,000 distinct CDR3 sequences, 20% to 25% of them present only once. The data are from a study of regulatory T cells in long-lasting Graves disease. Study in general: It was over 5 years of antithyroid drugs, with positive TSH receptor antibodies, that meant persistent Graves' disease. The study, taken as a whole, reports: Segments TRBV28, TRBJ1-2 and TRBJ2-5 showed preferential usage in persistent disease.

The CDR3 consists of 14 residues. Germline CDR1 reads MNHEY; CDR2 reads SMNVEV (reference sequence). Trimming left V 5 bases short and J 4 bases short, with 11 bases between. Time point indicated: persistent/refractory GD, antithyroid drugs over 5 years with positive TRAb. Extracted PBMC RNA gave rise to the TCR library. The patient group derived from an endocrinology department in Xi'an, China. EDTA tubes received around 9 milliliters of collected peripheral blood. This specimen was peripheral blood mononuclear cells (PBMCs), taken when the disease was refractory, from a patient treated with antithyroid drugs. This sequence was found in a female donor with Graves disease. The chain combines TRBV27 with TRBJ2-2; D unclear. The CDR3 loop is CASSVDPSTGELFF. CDR3 DNA: TGTGCCAGCAGTGTGGACCCATCCACCGGGGAGCTGTTTTTT.